In this sample, the clone carrying this T cell receptor (beta chain) turned up many times. The data were obtained in a study of T-cell reconstitution after alpha-beta-depleted transplantation in children. The CDR3 runs 11 residues. Germline values: CDR1 LGHDT, CDR2 YNNKEL (reference sequence). V lost 4 bases, J lost 6 bases, and 6 bases lay in between. Unique molecular identifiers were incorporated during preparation of the TCRbeta library. TCRdb reanalysed the PCR reads using MiXCR and keeps one entry per CDR3 protein. The sample lists over 550,000 distinct CDR3 sequences, 10% occurring once. The receptor's source is a human donor who donated a stem cell graft to a child with acute myeloid leukemia. The specimen comprised PBMCs from the stem cell graft donor, sampled from the stem cell graft. The rearrangement joins TRBV3-1 to TRBJ1-2; D gene ambiguous. CDR3 coding DNA: TGTGCCAGCAGCCGATCGGATGGCTACACCTTC. As protein: CASSRSDGYTF.